Presented here are 26 T cell receptor beta chains from one specimen sequenced in a study of spatial heterogeneity in lung cancer. Study outcomes and limitations: Counts of expanded intratumoral alpha and beta TCRs tracked tumor mutation counts.

The antigens for these receptors are not known. TCRdb called the 5' RACE reads again in MiXCR, with one record for every CDR3 protein. The top ten hold 11% of the sample, which has fewer than 15,000 distinct CDR3 sequences, about 6% seen once. Documented time point: sample taken at primary tumor resection. The sample in question was lung tumor tissue, obtained at surgery. The receptors were gathered from a female donor with early-stage non-small cell lung cancer.

This clonotype was detected ten times or more. One end of the junction is discordant with germline, which a read error may explain. This beta chain came through as a stray read in a library set up for alpha chains, and its size says little. V usage is TRBV30 and J usage is TRBJ2-5, with D perhaps TRBD1 (6 bases). CDR3 length: 13 amino acids. The germline gives CDR1 GTSNPN, CDR2 SVGIG (reference sequence). The CDR3 region has the DNA TGCGCCTGGGGATCAGGGGTACAAGAGACCCAGTACTTC. Translating gives CAWGSGVQETQYF. Using reference TRBV30 and TRBJ2-5 for the parts outside the CDR3, the full variable domain is SQTIHQWPATLVQPVGSPLSLECTVEGTSNPNLYWYRQAAGRGLQLLFYSVGIGQISSEVPQNLSASRPQDRQFILSSKKLLLSDSGFYLCAWGSGVQETQYFGPGTRLLVL.

This clonotype has a count of ten or more. A library made for alpha chains picked up this beta chain off target, so its size means little. The V and J genes are TRBV20-1 and TRBJ1-5; 7 nucleotides align to TRBD1. This CDR3 comprises 14 residues. Germline V gene lookup returns CDR1 DFQATT and CDR2 SNEGSKA (reference sequence). V dropped 6 bases and J dropped 4; count of bases not matched to a gene: 9. The CDR3 protein is CSATTGQRNQPQHF. In DNA, the CDR3 is TGCAGTGCCACGACGGGACAGAGAAATCAGCCCCAGCATTTT.

This clonotype was counted at least ten times. Since the library was made to target alpha chains, this beta chain is a stray read and its abundance is not meaningful. The V and J genes are TRBV7-9 and TRBJ2-2; D may be TRBD1 or TRBD2 (5 bases each). The CDR3 is 13 residues long. Looked up from germline, CDR1 is SEHNR and CDR2 is FQNEAQ (reference sequence). Trimming cost V 5 bases and J 6 bases, with 10 bases left between them. CDR3 DNA: TGTGCCAGCAGCCAGGGACCGGCCGGGGAGCTGTTTTTT. It yields the protein CASSQGPAGELFF.

This clonotype occurred many times. This beta chain represents an off-target read in a library built for alpha chains; its size is of limited meaning. This rearrangement joins TRBV19 to TRBJ1-2; D not resolved. V was pared by 7 bases and J by 7 bases, with 22 bases between. The CDR3 sequence is 15 residues long. Germline V gives CDR1 LNHDA, CDR2 SQIVND (reference sequence). CDR3 DNA sequence: TGTGCCAGTACCCCTCCCGGCCGGACTATGTCTGGCTACACCTTC. This encodes CASTPPGRTMSGYTF. The variable domain in full, completed from reference TRBV19 and TRBJ1-2, reads DGGITQSPKYLFRKEGQNVTLSCEQNLNHDAMYWYRQDPGQGLRLIYYSQIVNDFQKGDIAEGYSVSREKKESFPLTVTSAQKNPTAFYLCASTPPGRTMSGYTFGSGTRLTVV.

This clonotype appeared many times. This beta chain lies outside the target of a library built for alpha chains; its clone size means little. The gene calls are TRBV28 and TRBJ1-5; D unresolved. Germline CDR1 is MDHEN and CDR2 is SYDVKM. The CDR3 has 15 amino acids. V was pared by 4 bases and J by 3 bases, with 13 bases between. CDR3 region: CASSSGILPNQPQHF. The CDR3, as DNA: TGTGCCAGCAGTTCGGGAATACTACCCAATCAGCCCCAGCATTTT.

This clonotype was recorded at least ten times. A library prepared for alpha chains yielded this beta chain as an off-target read; its size is of little meaning. This rearrangement joins TRBV20-1 to TRBJ2-7; D may be TRBD1 (8 bases). CDR3 length: 14 residues. V gave up 6 bases and J gave up 6 bases, with 21 bases separating them. Looked up from germline, CDR1 is DFQATT and CDR2 is SNEGSKA (reference sequence). CDR3 sequence: CSARTQGGIGEQYF. The CDR3 DNA is TGCAGTGCACGTACACAGGGGGGGATCGGCGAGCAGTACTTC.

This clonotype was seen at least ten times. This beta chain is an off-target read within a library intended for alpha chains, so its frequency means little. The V and J genes are TRBV6-2 or TRBV6-3 and TRBJ1-2; 9 bases are a match to TRBD1. Looked up from germline, CDR1 is MNHEY and CDR2 is SVGEGT. The CDR3 consists of 17 residues. The ends lost 0 bases at V and 2 bases at J; junction bases unmatched: 7. This CDR3 is CASSYSPGQGQNYGYTF. The CDR3 region has the DNA TGTGCCAGCAGTTACTCTCCCGGACAGGGGCAAAACTATGGCTACACCTTC.

This clonotype was counted many times. The size of this beta chain means little, since it is a stray read in a library made for alpha chains. This sequence joins TRBV20-1 and TRBJ1-1, with D unclear. Germline CDR1 is DFQATT and CDR2 is SNEGSKA (reference sequence). The V gene lost 6 bases and the J gene lost 4 bases, with 12 bases spanning the gap. The length of the CDR3 is 12 residues. CDR3 coding DNA: TGCAGTGCCCCACGCCGGGTCACTGAAGCTTTCTTT. Its protein is CSAPRRVTEAFF.

By its share, this clonotype is medium-sized (0.01 to 0.1%). Because this beta chain is a stray read in a library intended to capture alpha chains, its abundance should not be given much weight. This chain joins TRBV6-5 and TRBJ2-2; TRBD2 matches 14 bases. Trimming removed 6 bases from V and 8 bases from J; junction bases left unmatched: 11. CDR3 size: 17 residues. The germline gives CDR1 MNHEY, CDR2 SVGAGI. CDR3 amino acids: CASRGTQGLAGVGELFF. The CDR3, as DNA: TGTGCCAGCAGGGGGACACAGGGACTAGCGGGGGTAGGGGAGCTGTTTTTT.

This clonotype has ten or more counts. This beta chain represents an off-target read in a library built for alpha chains; its size is of limited meaning. The chain uses TRBV10-2 and TRBJ1-1, with D maybe TRBD1 (5 bases). The V end lost 9 bases, the J end lost 0 bases, and 14 bases lay between the germline ends. This CDR3 comprises 14 residues. CDR1 WSHSY and CDR2 SAAADI come from the germline V gene. Here the CDR3 reads CASLGTNMNTEAFF. In DNA form, the CDR3 reads TGCGCCAGTCTCGGGACGAACATGAACACTGAAGCTTTCTTT.

This clonotype was detected ten times or more. This beta chain is an off-target read within a library intended for alpha chains, so its frequency means little. The chain recombines TRBV7-9 with TRBJ2-7, with TRBD2 matching 7 bases. CDR3 length equals 14 residues. With 5 bases clipped from V and 6 bases from J, the junction kept 10 bases outside the gene matches. Germline assignment: CDR1 SEHNR and CDR2 FQNEAQ (reference sequence). The CDR3 bases are TGTGCCAGCAGCCACGCGGGGAGGGATCCCGAGCAGTACTTC. This codes for CASSHAGRDPEQYF.

Judged by abundance, this clonotype is medium-sized. Since the library was made to target alpha chains, this beta chain is a stray read and its abundance is not meaningful. The J gene is TRBJ2-5, the V gene TRBV7-3; D remains ambiguous. The CDR3 is 12 residues long. Germline loops: CDR1 SGHTA, CDR2 FQGTGA. Trimming cost V 2 bases and J 4 bases, with 5 bases left between them. The CDR3 nucleotides read TGTGCCAGCAGCTTACCCGGAGAGACCCAGTACTTC. Amino acids: CASSLPGETQYF.

This clonotype was counted ten times or more. This beta chain is a stray read from a library made for alpha chains; its abundance is not meaningful. The chain links TRBV6-5 to TRBJ2-2, with D uncertain. Germline V gene lookup returns CDR1 MNHEY and CDR2 SVGAGI. The CDR3 has 15 amino acids. V dropped 1 base and J dropped 2 bases, with 8 bases sitting between them. The CDR3 spells CASSYFRVNTGELFF. CDR3 bases: TGTGCCAGCAGTTACTTCAGAGTTAACACCGGGGAGCTGTTTTTT.

This clonotype came up many times. This beta chain lies outside the target of a library built for alpha chains; its clone size means little. This chain joins TRBV28 and TRBJ1-2; D is perhaps TRBD1 (6 bases). The CDR3 covers 13 residues. Looked up from germline, CDR1 is MDHEN and CDR2 is SYDVKM. V was shortened by 1 base and J by 6 bases, with 9 bases between the two germline ends. The CDR3 spells CASSLSGAHGYTF. CDR3 coding DNA: TGTGCCAGCAGTTTATCAGGGGCCCATGGCTACACCTTC.

This clonotype was seen a few times. Since the library was made to target alpha chains, this beta chain is a stray read and its abundance is not meaningful. The chain employs TRBV6-5 and TRBJ1-3; 8 nucleotides align to TRBD1. The CDR3 is 16 amino acids. Germline values: CDR1 MNHEY, CDR2 SVGAGI. V shed 6 bases and J 0 bases; nucleotides not matched to a gene: 7. The CDR3 spells CASSSGTGFSGNTIYF. The CDR3 DNA reads TGTGCCAGCAGCTCCGGGACAGGATTCTCTGGAAACACCATATATTTT.

This clonotype was counted many times. This beta chain appears as a stray read in a library generated for alpha chains; its size is not informative. V is TRBV28 and J is TRBJ1-5; no firm D call. Germline V lookup: CDR1 MDHEN, CDR2 SYDVKM. There are 12 residues in the CDR3. V lost 8 bases, J lost 10 bases, and 15 bases lay in between. The CDR3 DNA reads as TGTGCCAGCCGTTCCGGAGGGTTACCCCAGCATTTT. Translated, it gives CASRSGGLPQHF.

This clonotype has ten or more counts. Being off target in a library aimed at alpha chains, this beta chain has a size of little meaning. The V and J genes are TRBV7-9 and TRBJ2-7; D remains unclear. Per the germline V gene, CDR1 is SEHNR and CDR2 is FQNEAQ (reference sequence). V lost 3 bases and J lost 5, with 5 bases in between. This CDR3 spans 11 amino acids. The CDR3 reads CASSLGDEQYF. The CDR3 bases are TGTGCCAGCAGCTTGGGCGACGAGCAGTACTTC.

Note on this clonotype: Given the absence of the conserved phenylalanine or tryptophan at the CDR3 end, a read error is likely. A library prepared for alpha chains yielded this beta chain as an off-target read; its size is of little meaning. The V gene is TRBV20-1, the J gene TRBJ2-7; TRBD2 matches 8 bases. The CDR3 totals 17 residues. Losses at the gene ends were 1 base for V and 2 bases for J; bases not matched to a gene: 13. Germline-derived CDR1 and CDR2 are DFQATT and SNEGSKA (reference sequence). The CDR3 DNA is TGCAGTGCTAGAGGGAAAATGGGAACTAGCGGTACCTACGAGCAGTACCTC. Its translation is CSARGKMGTSGTYEQYL.

This clonotype was seen ten or more times. Because this beta chain is a stray read in a library intended to capture alpha chains, its abundance should not be given much weight. The V and J genes are TRBV28 and TRBJ2-6; D not certain. The CDR3 has 14 residues. Germline assignment: CDR1 MDHEN and CDR2 SYDVKM. The germline V and J ends were trimmed by 1 base and 4 bases, with 5 bases remaining between them. The CDR3, as DNA: TGTGCCAGCAGTTTATTCGCCGGGGCCAACGTCCTGACTTTC. Protein sequence: CASSLFAGANVLTF.

This clonotype was seen at least ten times. Since it is a stray read in a library aimed at alpha chains, this beta chain has a size that is not meaningful. The CDR3 protein is CASSPYERGSGNEQFF. The CDR3 DNA sequence: TGTGCCAGCTCACCATATGAACGGGGGTCCGGTAATGAGCAGTTCTTC. The chain links TRBV18 to TRBJ2-1; tentatively, D is TRBD2 (6 bases). This CDR3 is built from 16 residues. Trimming stripped 2 bases from V and 7 bases from J, with 18 bases between. The germline V gene has CDR1 KGHSH and CDR2 LQKENI.

This clonotype was seen repeatedly, ten times or more. The size of this beta chain means little, since it is a stray read in a library made for alpha chains. The chain links TRBV28 to TRBJ2-6, with D perhaps TRBD1 or TRBD2 (5 bases each). CDR1 is MDHEN and CDR2 is SYDVKM in the germline V gene. V gave up 6 bases and J gave up 1 base, with 16 bases separating them. This CDR3 is 17 amino acids long. In nucleotides, the CDR3 is TGTGCCAGCAGGCCCTTCGGGGCCAGGTCTGGGGCCAACGTCCTGACTTTC. Translating gives CASRPFGARSGANVLTF.

This clonotype was recorded at least ten times. This beta chain is a stray read from a library made for alpha chains; its abundance is not meaningful. The chain carries TRBV4-1 and TRBJ2-5; D possibly corresponds to TRBD2 (5 bases). The CDR3 spans 16 residues. Trimming stripped 1 base from V and 2 bases from J, with 14 bases between. Per germline, CDR1 MGHRA and CDR2 YSYEKL. The CDR3 sequence: CASSQGRGPWQETQYF. CDR3 bases: TGCGCCAGCAGCCAAGGCCGCGGGCCGTGGCAAGAGACCCAGTACTTC.

This clonotype has a count of ten or more. A library made for alpha chains picked up this beta chain off target, so its size means little. This CDR3 reads CASSLASSGANVLTF. CDR3 coding DNA: TGCGCCAGCAGCTTGGCAAGCTCTGGGGCCAACGTCCTGACTTTC. This sequence joins TRBV5-1 and TRBJ2-6; unclear D gene. CDR3 size: 15 residues. Deletions cut 0 bases from V and 0 bases from J, with 4 bases between. CDR1 and CDR2 from the germline V gene are SGHRS and YFSETQ.

This clonotype was recorded many times. This beta chain represents an off-target read in a library built for alpha chains; its size is of limited meaning. The V call is TRBV2, the J call TRBJ2-2; D remains ambiguous. The CDR3 runs to 14 residues. The V gene's germline CDR1 is SNHLY and CDR2 FYNNEI. The V end was cut by 0 bases, the J end by 5 bases, with 7 bases between. The CDR3, as DNA: TGTGCCAGCAGTGAAGCCGACAATACCGGGGAGCTGTTTTTT. It yields the protein CASSEADNTGELFF.

This clonotype was observed many times. This beta chain turned up in a library designed for alpha chains; as an off-target read, its abundance says little. V usage is TRBV2 and J usage is TRBJ2-1; 9 bases align to TRBD2. Germline-derived CDR1 and CDR2 are SNHLY and FYNNEI. There are 17 residues in the CDR3. J was trimmed by 0 bases and V by 2 bases; bases with no gene match: 5. The CDR3 here is CASSELAGLSSYNEQFF. Written as DNA, the CDR3 is TGTGCCAGCAGTGAACTAGCGGGGCTCAGCTCCTACAATGAGCAGTTCTTC. Full variable domain (outside the CDR3, taken from reference TRBV2 and TRBJ2-1): EPEVTQTPSHQVTQMGQEVILRCVPISNHLYFYWYRQILGQKVEFLVSFYNNEISEKSEIFDDQFSVERPDGSNFTLKIRSTKLEDSAMYFCASSELAGLSSYNEQFFGPGTRLTVL.

Ten or more counts support this clonotype. Little can be read into the size of this beta chain, an off-target read in a library designed for alpha chains. The chain joins TRBV6-2 or TRBV6-3 to TRBJ2-1; D tentatively fits TRBD1 or TRBD2 (5 bases each). Germline V gene data show CDR1 as MNHEY and CDR2 as SVGEGT. The CDR3 runs to 13 residues. V shed 2 bases and J shed 8 bases, with 10 bases lying between them. CDR3 sequence: CASSYRGVHEQFF. For the CDR3, the DNA is TGTGCCAGCAGTTACAGAGGGGTCCATGAGCAGTTCTTC.